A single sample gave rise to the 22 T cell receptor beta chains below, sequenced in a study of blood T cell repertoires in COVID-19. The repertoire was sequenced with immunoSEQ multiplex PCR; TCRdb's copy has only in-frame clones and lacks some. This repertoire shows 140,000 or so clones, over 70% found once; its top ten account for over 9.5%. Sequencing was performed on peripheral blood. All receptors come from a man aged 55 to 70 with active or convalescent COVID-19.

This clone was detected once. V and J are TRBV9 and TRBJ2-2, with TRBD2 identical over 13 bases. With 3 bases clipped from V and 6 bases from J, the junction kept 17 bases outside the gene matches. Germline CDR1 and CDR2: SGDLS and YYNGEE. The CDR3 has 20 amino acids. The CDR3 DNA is TGTGCCAGCAGCGGGGGTCCCCCGGGACTAGCGGGAAAAGTTTCCGGGGAGCTGTTTTTT. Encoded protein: CASSGGPPGLAGKVSGELFF.

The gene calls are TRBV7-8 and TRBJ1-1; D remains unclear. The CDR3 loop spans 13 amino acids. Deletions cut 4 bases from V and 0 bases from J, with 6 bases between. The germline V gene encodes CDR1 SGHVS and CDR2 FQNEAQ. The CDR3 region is CASSSIMNTEAFF. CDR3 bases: TGTGCCAGCAGCTCAATCATGAACACTGAAGCTTTCTTT.

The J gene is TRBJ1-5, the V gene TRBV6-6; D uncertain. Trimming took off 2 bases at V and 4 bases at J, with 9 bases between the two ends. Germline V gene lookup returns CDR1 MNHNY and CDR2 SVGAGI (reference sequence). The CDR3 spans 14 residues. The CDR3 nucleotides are TGTGCCAGCAGTTACCGAGGGTCGAATCAGCCCCAGCATTTT. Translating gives CASSYRGSNQPQHF.

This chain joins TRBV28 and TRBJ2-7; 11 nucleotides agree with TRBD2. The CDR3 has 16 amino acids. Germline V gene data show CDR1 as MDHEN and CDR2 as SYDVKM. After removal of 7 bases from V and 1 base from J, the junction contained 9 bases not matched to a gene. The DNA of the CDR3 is TGTGCCAGCAACCCTTTCGGGACTAGCGGTTCCTACGAGCAGTACTTC. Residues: CASNPFGTSGSYEQYF.

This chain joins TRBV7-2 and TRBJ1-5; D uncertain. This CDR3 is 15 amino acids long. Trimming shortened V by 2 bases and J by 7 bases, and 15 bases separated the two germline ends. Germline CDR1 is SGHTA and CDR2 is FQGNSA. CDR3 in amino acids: CASSLSPGSGQPQHF. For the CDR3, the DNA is TGTGCCAGCAGCTTAAGTCCGGGAAGCGGGCAGCCCCAGCATTTT.

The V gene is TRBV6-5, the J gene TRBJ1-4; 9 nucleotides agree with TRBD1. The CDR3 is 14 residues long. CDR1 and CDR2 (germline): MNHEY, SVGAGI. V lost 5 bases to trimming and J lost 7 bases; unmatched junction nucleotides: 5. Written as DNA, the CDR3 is TGTGCCAGCAGTCCCCGACAGGGGGGTGAAAAACTGTTTTTT. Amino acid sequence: CASSPRQGGEKLFF.

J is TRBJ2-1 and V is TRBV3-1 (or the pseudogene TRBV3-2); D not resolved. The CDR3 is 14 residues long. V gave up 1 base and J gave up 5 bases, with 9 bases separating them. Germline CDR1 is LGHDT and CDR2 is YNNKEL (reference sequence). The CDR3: CASSQAEKHNEQFF. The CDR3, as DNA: TGTGCCAGCAGCCAAGCTGAGAAGCACAATGAGCAGTTCTTC.

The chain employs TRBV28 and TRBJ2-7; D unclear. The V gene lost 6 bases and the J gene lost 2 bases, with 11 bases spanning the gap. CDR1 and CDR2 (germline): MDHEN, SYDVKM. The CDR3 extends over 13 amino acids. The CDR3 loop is CASSPAAPYEQYF. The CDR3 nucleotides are TGTGCCAGCAGCCCCGCGGCCCCCTACGAGCAGTACTTC.

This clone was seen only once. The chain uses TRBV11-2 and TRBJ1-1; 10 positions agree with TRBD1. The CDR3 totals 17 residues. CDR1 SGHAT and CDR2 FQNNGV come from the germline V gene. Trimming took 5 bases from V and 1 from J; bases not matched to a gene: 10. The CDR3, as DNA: TGTGCCAGCAGCCTCCGGGACAGGGGTACGAAGAACACTGAAGCTTTCTTT. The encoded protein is CASSLRDRGTKNTEAFF.

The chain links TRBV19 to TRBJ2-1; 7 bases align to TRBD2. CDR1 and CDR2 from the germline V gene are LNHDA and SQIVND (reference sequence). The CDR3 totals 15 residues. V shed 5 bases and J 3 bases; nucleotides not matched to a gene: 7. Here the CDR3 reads CASSGGGLNYNEQFF. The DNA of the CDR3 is TGTGCCAGTAGTGGGGGGGGACTAAACTACAATGAGCAGTTCTTC.

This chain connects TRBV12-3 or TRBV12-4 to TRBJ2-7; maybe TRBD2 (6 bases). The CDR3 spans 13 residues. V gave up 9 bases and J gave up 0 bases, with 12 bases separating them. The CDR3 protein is CASLAHNSYEQYF. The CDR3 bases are TGTGCCAGTCTAGCGCACAACTCCTACGAGCAGTACTTC.

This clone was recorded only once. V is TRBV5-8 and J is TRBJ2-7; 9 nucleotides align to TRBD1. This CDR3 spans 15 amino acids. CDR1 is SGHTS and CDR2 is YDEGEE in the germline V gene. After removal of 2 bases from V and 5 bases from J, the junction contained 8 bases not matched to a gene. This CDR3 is CASSFGQGNSDEQYF. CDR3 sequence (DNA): TGTGCCAGCAGCTTCGGACAGGGGAATTCCGACGAGCAGTACTTC.

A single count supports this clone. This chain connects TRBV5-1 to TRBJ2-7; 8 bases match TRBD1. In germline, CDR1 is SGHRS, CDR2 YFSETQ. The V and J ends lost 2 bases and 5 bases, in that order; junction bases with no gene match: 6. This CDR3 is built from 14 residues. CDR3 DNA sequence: TGCGCCAGCAGCTTAGGACAGGGTATTAACGAGCAGTACTTC. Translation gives CASSLGQGINEQYF.

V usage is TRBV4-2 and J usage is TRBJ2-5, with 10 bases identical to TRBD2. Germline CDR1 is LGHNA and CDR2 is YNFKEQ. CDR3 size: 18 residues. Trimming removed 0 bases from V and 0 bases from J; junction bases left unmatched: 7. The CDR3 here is CASSQDRGLAVYQETQYF. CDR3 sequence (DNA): TGTGCCAGCAGCCAAGATAGAGGACTAGCGGTATACCAAGAGACCCAGTACTTC.

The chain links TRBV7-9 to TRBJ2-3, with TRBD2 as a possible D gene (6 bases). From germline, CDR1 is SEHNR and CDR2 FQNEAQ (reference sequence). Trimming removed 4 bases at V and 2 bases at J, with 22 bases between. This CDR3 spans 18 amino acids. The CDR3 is CASSSNLGAGYVTDTQYF. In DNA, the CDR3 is TGTGCCAGCAGCTCGAACCTAGGGGCGGGGTATGTCACAGATACGCAGTATTTT.

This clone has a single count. The CDR3 nucleotides are TGTGCCAGCTCCGTAATAGGGGACACTGAAGCTTTCTTT. It translates to CASSVIGDTEAFF. The genes are TRBV18 and TRBJ1-1, with a weak D call TRBD1 (5 bases). Germline CDR1 KGHSH, CDR2 LQKENI. This CDR3 is 13 amino acids long. The V and J ends lost 6 bases and 3 bases respectively, with 11 bases between them.

Here the CDR3 DNA reads TGTGCCAGCAGTTACGCCGGGACTAGCGGTGAGACCCAGTACTTC. Its translation is CASSYAGTSGETQYF. The chain combines TRBV6-2 or TRBV6-3 with TRBJ2-5; 11 nucleotides agree with TRBD2. CDR1 is MNHEY, CDR2 SVGEGT, per germline. The length of the CDR3 is 15 residues. Unmatched junction bases numbered 4, after V lost 2 bases and J lost 5 bases.

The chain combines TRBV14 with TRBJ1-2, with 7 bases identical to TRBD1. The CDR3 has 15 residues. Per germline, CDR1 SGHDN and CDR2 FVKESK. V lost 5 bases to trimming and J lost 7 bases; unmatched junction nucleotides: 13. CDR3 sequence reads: CASSFSRTGYFGYTF. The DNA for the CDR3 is TGTGCCAGCAGCTTCTCAAGGACAGGCTACTTTGGCTACACCTTC.

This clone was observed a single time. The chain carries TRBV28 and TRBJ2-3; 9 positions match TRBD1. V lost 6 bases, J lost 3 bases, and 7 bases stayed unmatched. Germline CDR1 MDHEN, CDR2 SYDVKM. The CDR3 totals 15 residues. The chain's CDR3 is CASSPNRGRTDTQYF. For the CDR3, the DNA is TGTGCCAGCAGCCCAAACAGGGGGCGTACAGATACGCAGTATTTT.

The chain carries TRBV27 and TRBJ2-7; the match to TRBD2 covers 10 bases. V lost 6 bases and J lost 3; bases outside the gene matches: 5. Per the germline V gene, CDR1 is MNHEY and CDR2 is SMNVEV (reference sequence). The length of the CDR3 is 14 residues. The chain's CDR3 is CASRPGLANYEQYF. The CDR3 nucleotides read TGTGCCAGCAGACCGGGACTAGCGAACTACGAGCAGTACTTC.

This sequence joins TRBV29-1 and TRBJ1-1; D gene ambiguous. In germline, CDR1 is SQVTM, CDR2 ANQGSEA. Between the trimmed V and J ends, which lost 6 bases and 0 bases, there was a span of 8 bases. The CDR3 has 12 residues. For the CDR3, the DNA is TGCAGCGTGCGGCAGATGAACACTGAAGCTTTCTTT. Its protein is CSVRQMNTEAFF.

The chain's CDR3 is CASRHEAPDYGYTF. CDR3 nucleotide sequence: TGTGCCAGCAGACACGAGGCGCCGGACTATGGCTACACCTTC. The chain combines TRBV28 with TRBJ1-2; D is ambiguous. Trimming cost V 6 bases and J 3 bases, with 14 bases left between them. The CDR3 is 14 amino acids. The germline gives CDR1 MDHEN, CDR2 SYDVKM.